A single sample is the source of the 28 T cell receptor beta chains below, sequenced in a study of cytomegalovirus exposure and HLA in healthy donors (dated by TCRdb to about 2017). Libraries were prepared through the immunoSEQ multiplex PCR assay. For the multiplex PCR, a mixture combining 60 forward primers for TCR Vbeta segments and 13 reverse primers for TCR Jbeta segments was used. As stored in TCRdb, this immuneACCESS dataset retains in-frame rearrangements with V and J assigned. A fraction of the clones does not appear; measured against another copy, unresolved V genes explain less than half of the discrepancy, and the remainder lacks a known reason. This sample comprises roughly 160,000 clones, around 69% of them detected only once. The top ten clones comprise over 2.5% of the sample. Specimen: PBMCs. The receptors shown here come from a woman aged 30 to 39 in good health and CMV-seronegative.

The genes are TRBV25-1 and TRBJ1-3, with no clear D. CDR1 MGHDK and CDR2 SYGVNS come from the germline V gene. The V end lost 5 bases, the J end lost 0 bases, and 5 bases lay between the germline ends. The CDR3 loop spans 13 amino acids. CDR3 residues: CASSFFSGNTIYF. The CDR3 DNA reads as TGTGCCAGCAGTTTCTTCTCTGGAAACACCATATATTTT.

V gene TRBV30 combines with J gene TRBJ1-6; D gene unclear. Germline CDR1 is GTSNPN and CDR2 is SVGIG (reference sequence). Trimming took off 7 bases at V and 4 bases at J, with 11 bases between the two ends. The CDR3 consists of 13 residues. Written as DNA, the CDR3 is TGTGCCTACCGGGAAAAATATAATTCACCCCTCCACTTT. This codes for CAYREKYNSPLHF.

This clone occurred a few times. The J gene is TRBJ2-3, the V gene TRBV7-6; the D gene is possibly TRBD1 (6 bases). The CDR3 loop spans 14 amino acids. The germline gives CDR1 SGHVS, CDR2 FNYEAQ. The V gene lost 5 bases and the J gene lost 2 bases, with 11 bases spanning the gap. For the CDR3, the DNA is TGTGCCAGCAGCGTGGGGGCCTTCACAGATACGCAGTATTTT. Its translation: CASSVGAFTDTQYF.

V and J are TRBV27 and TRBJ2-2, with 14 bases that match TRBD2. This CDR3 comprises 17 residues. Looked up from germline, CDR1 is MNHEY and CDR2 is SMNVEV (reference sequence). V dropped 2 bases and J dropped 4; count of bases not matched to a gene: 3. This CDR3 reads CASSLEGTSGSTGELFF. In DNA, the CDR3 is TGTGCCAGCAGTTTAGAGGGGACTAGCGGGAGCACCGGGGAGCTGTTTTTT.

V usage is TRBV20-1 and J usage is TRBJ1-6; D gene ambiguous. The germline gives CDR1 DFQATT, CDR2 SNEGSKA (reference sequence). CDR3 length: 11 residues. The V gene lost 1 base and the J gene lost 13 bases, with 8 bases spanning the gap. In DNA form, the CDR3 reads TGCAGTGCTAGAGTTGGAGGGCCCCTCCACTTT. This codes for CSARVGGPLHF.

Here the CDR3 reads CASSLSWDRVSLGYGYTF. CDR3 DNA sequence: TGTGCCAGCAGCTTATCCTGGGACAGGGTTTCTCTTGGGTATGGCTACACCTTC. This chain joins TRBV7-2 and TRBJ1-2; 9 bases are a match to TRBD1. The CDR3 loop spans 18 amino acids. The trim removed 2 bases at V and 5 bases at J, leaving 15 bases unmatched. Germline V CDR1 and CDR2: SGHTA, FQGNSA.

DNA of the CDR3: TGTGCCAGCAGTTTCGACGGAGACAATCAGCCCCAGCATTTT. The encoded protein is CASSFDGDNQPQHF. This rearrangement joins TRBV2 to TRBJ1-5, with D hard to call. With 5 bases removed from V and 3 bases from J, the gap between germline ends came to 11 bases. Germline V CDR1 and CDR2: SNHLY, FYNNEI. The CDR3 length is 14 residues.

The table lists this clone with a few counts. CDR3 nucleotides: TGTGCCAGCAGTTACTACAGGGGTAGCAATCAGCCCCAGCATTTT. This gives the protein CASSYYRGSNQPQHF. The chain employs TRBV6-6 and TRBJ1-5, with 7 bases fitting TRBD1. The CDR3 length is 15 residues. J lost 0 bases, V lost 1 base, and 0 bases had no gene match. Germline CDR1 is MNHNY and CDR2 is SVGAGI (reference sequence).

The J gene is TRBJ2-6, the V gene TRBV9; the D is unclear. This CDR3 has 16 amino acids. V dropped 0 bases and J dropped 0 bases, with 7 bases sitting between them. The germline V gene encodes CDR1 SGDLS and CDR2 YYNGEE. This CDR3 reads CASSVGPFSGANVLTF. The CDR3 DNA reads TGTGCCAGCAGCGTAGGGCCTTTCTCTGGGGCCAACGTCCTGACTTTC.

CDR3 nucleotide sequence: TGTGCCAGCAGTTTCTCCGACAGGCGCTACGAGCAGTACTTC. Translation gives CASSFSDRRYEQYF. The chain uses TRBV28 and TRBJ2-7; D might be TRBD1 (6 bases). Per the germline V gene, CDR1 is MDHEN and CDR2 is SYDVKM. The germline V and J ends were trimmed by 3 bases and 3 bases, with 12 bases remaining between them. The CDR3 extends over 14 amino acids.

This clone was detected a few times. The J gene is TRBJ2-5, the V gene TRBV7-9; D ambiguous. V lost 3 bases and J 5 bases, leaving 7 bases between the germline ends. Germline CDR1 reads SEHNR; CDR2 reads FQNEAQ (reference sequence). CDR3 size: 12 residues. The CDR3 is CASSFLEETQYF. CDR3 bases: TGTGCCAGCAGCTTTCTCGAGGAGACCCAGTACTTC.

V and J are TRBV27 and TRBJ2-5; tentative D call: TRBD1 (5 bases). The germline CDR1 and CDR2 sequences are MNHEY and SMNVEV (reference sequence). This CDR3 spans 12 amino acids. Deletions cut 6 bases from V and 5 bases from J, with 10 bases between. This CDR3 is CASRTRVETQYF. CDR3 sequence (DNA): TGTGCCAGCAGGACCAGGGTTGAGACCCAGTACTTC.

The gene calls are TRBV28 and TRBJ1-1; no clear D gene. Trimming shortened V by 8 bases and J by 5 bases, and 18 bases separated the two germline ends. The CDR3 is made up of 14 amino acids. Per germline, CDR1 MDHEN and CDR2 SYDVKM. The chain's CDR3 is CASWLRARGTEAFF. CDR3 coding DNA: TGTGCCAGCTGGCTCCGGGCGCGCGGGACTGAAGCTTTCTTT.

The V and J genes are TRBV7-9 and TRBJ2-1, with TRBD2 matching over 11 bases. There are 14 residues in the CDR3. With 5 bases clipped from V and 9 bases from J, the junction kept 6 bases outside the gene matches. Germline CDR1 and CDR2: SEHNR and FQNEAQ (reference sequence). The CDR3 sequence: CASSLTSGSSEQFF. In nucleotides, the CDR3 is TGTGCCAGCAGCCTCACTAGCGGGAGCAGTGAGCAGTTCTTC.

The chain is built from TRBV7-2 and TRBJ2-2; D is possibly TRBD2 (7 bases). In germline, CDR1 is SGHTA, CDR2 FQGNSA. V lost 4 bases and J 2 bases, leaving 14 bases between the germline ends. The CDR3 runs 16 residues. CDR3 bases: TGTGCCAGCAGCTCGGTGGGGGGGGCAAACACCGGGGAGCTGTTTTTT. Translating gives CASSSVGGANTGELFF. The variable domain in full, completed from reference TRBV7-2 and TRBJ2-2, reads GAGVSQSPSNKVTEKGKDVELRCDPISGHTALYWYRQSLGQGLEFLIYFQGNSAPDKSGLPSDRFSAERTGGSVSTLTIQRTQQEDSAVYLCASSSVGGANTGELFFGEGSRLTVL.

There are a few counts of this clone. The junction departs from the called germline gene at one end, perhaps through a read error. The chain carries TRBV10-1 and TRBJ1-1; no firm D call. This CDR3 has 9 residues. From germline, CDR1 is WNHNN and CDR2 SYGVQD (reference sequence). The CDR3 region is CATPGGLCF. The CDR3 nucleotides read TGCGCCACCCCCGGAGGGTTATGCTTT.

The chain uses TRBV18 and TRBJ1-1, with 7 bases that match TRBD1. CDR3 length: 15 amino acids. Germline V gives CDR1 KGHSH, CDR2 LQKENI. Trimming took 4 bases from V and 4 from J; bases not matched to a gene: 9. This CDR3 reads CASSHERGLGTEAFF. CDR3 in DNA: TGTGCCAGCTCACACGAAAGGGGGCTCGGCACTGAAGCTTTCTTT.

The V gene is TRBV4-2, the J gene TRBJ1-4, with 10 bases identical to TRBD1. Trimming cost V 5 bases and J 7 bases; bases outside gene matches: 7. CDR1 and CDR2 from the germline V gene are LGHNA and YNFKEQ. This CDR3 contains 15 residues. CDR3 sequence reads: CASSSPGQGFEKLFF. The DNA of the CDR3 is TGTGCCAGCAGCTCTCCGGGACAGGGGTTTGAAAAACTGTTTTTT.

J is TRBJ2-3 and V is TRBV6-6; no reliable D call. Germline assignment: CDR1 MNHNY and CDR2 SVGAGI (reference sequence). The CDR3 spans 8 residues. V dropped 5 bases and J dropped 12 bases, with 3 bases sitting between them. CDR3 sequence (DNA): TGTGCCAGCAGTCCTCAGTATTTT. This codes for CASSPQYF.

The CDR3 loop is CASSVSASSFNTQYF. The CDR3 DNA is TGTGCCAGCAGCGTCTCTGCCTCTAGCTTCAATACGCAGTATTTT. The chain has TRBV9 and TRBJ2-3; weak D call: TRBD2 (5 bases). Looked up from germline, CDR1 is SGDLS and CDR2 is YYNGEE. The CDR3 runs 15 residues. Trimming took 2 bases from V and 7 from J, leaving 17 bases between them.

The V and J genes are TRBV10-3 and TRBJ2-5, with a tentative D call TRBD2 (5 bases). CDR1 ENHRY and CDR2 SYGVKD come from the germline V gene. This CDR3 is 13 amino acids long. Trimming cost V 2 bases and J 5 bases, with 9 bases left between them. This CDR3 reads CAISEEGVETQYF. The CDR3 DNA follows: TGTGCCATCAGTGAGGAGGGAGTTGAGACCCAGTACTTC.

A few counts support this clone. The gene calls are TRBV11-2 and TRBJ2-3, with 12 bases fitting TRBD2. The CDR3 loop spans 16 amino acids. The J segment lost 0 bases and the V segment lost 6 bases, leaving 4 bases of the junction unmatched. CDR1 is SGHAT, CDR2 FQNNGV, per germline. For the CDR3, the DNA is TGTGCCAGCAGATCTGGACTAGCGGGGAGCACAGATACGCAGTATTTT. Translating it yields CASRSGLAGSTDTQYF.

In this sample, this clone turned up a few times. The V and J genes are TRBV2 and TRBJ2-7, with D perhaps matching TRBD1 (6 bases). Germline V gene sequence: CDR1 SNHLY, CDR2 FYNNEI. The CDR3 covers 13 residues. The CDR3 here is CAGKLAGAYEQYF. The CDR3, as DNA: TGTGCGGGGAAGCTGGCAGGGGCCTACGAGCAGTACTTC.

In this sample, this clone turned up a few times. The chain recombines TRBV19 with TRBJ2-2; unclear D gene. CDR1 and CDR2 (germline): LNHDA, SQIVND (reference sequence). There are 14 residues in the CDR3. V was pared by 7 bases and J by 0 bases, with 9 bases between. The CDR3 loop reads CASTSLANTGELFF. The CDR3 DNA reads as TGTGCCAGTACCTCCCTCGCGAACACCGGGGAGCTGTTTTTT.

The genes are TRBV10-3 and TRBJ1-6; D gene unclear. The CDR3 runs 15 residues. From germline, CDR1 is ENHRY and CDR2 SYGVKD. The V end lost 3 bases, the J end lost 6 bases, and 12 bases lay between the germline ends. The CDR3 coding sequence is TGTGCCATCAGTGAACAAGAGGCACCTAATTCACCCCTCCACTTT. Protein product: CAISEQEAPNSPLHF.

This clone was recorded a few times. J is TRBJ2-5 and V is TRBV2; TRBD2 matches at 11 bases. Germline-derived CDR1 and CDR2 are SNHLY and FYNNEI. The CDR3 covers 16 residues. V lost 4 bases, J lost 0 bases, and 4 bases stayed unmatched. CDR3: CASSGGTSGDQETQYF. The CDR3 bases are TGTGCCAGCAGTGGGGGGACTAGCGGAGACCAAGAGACCCAGTACTTC.

The chain uses TRBV4-2 and TRBJ2-7; D is perhaps TRBD2 (6 bases). CDR3 size: 15 residues. The V and J ends lost 4 bases and 7 bases respectively, with 20 bases between them. Looked up from germline, CDR1 is LGHNA and CDR2 is YNFKEQ. CDR3 sequence reads: CASSPSGTRAEEQYF. In nucleotides, the CDR3 is TGTGCCAGCAGCCCTTCCGGGACTCGGGCGGAGGAGCAGTACTTC.

The V call is TRBV11-2, the J call TRBJ1-2; no definite D call. V was trimmed by 0 bases and J by 4 bases, leaving 3 bases between them. Germline-derived CDR1 and CDR2 are SGHAT and FQNNGV. CDR3 length: 12 residues. This chain's CDR3 is CASSLEAYGYTF. CDR3 bases: TGTGCCAGCAGCTTAGAGGCCTATGGCTACACCTTC.